This is a list of T cell receptor beta chains from one sample in a study of radiotherapy plus CTLA-4 blockade in lung cancer. This table comes from immunoSEQ multiplex PCR, and its TCRdb copy is limited to in-frame clones, with some not included. The repertoire holds tens of thousands of clones, with approximately 79% as singletons. The material sequenced was peripheral blood, taken from a patient treated with radiotherapy plus ipilimumab. These receptors came from a human donor with non-small cell lung cancer who had stable disease on radiotherapy plus ipilimumab. The CDR3 runs from the conserved cysteine through the conserved F or W. Each record gives: J gene, CDR3 length, clone size, D gene, V gene, CDR3 DNA, CDR3 protein. D genes are given only for firm matches. Clone size is given for some rows only: seen once, a few or many times, or a class if the clone is expanded.

>TRBJ1-6|13|-|TRBD1|TRBV6-5
TGTGCCAGCAACAGGGGTCTAAGGTCACCCCTCCACTTT
CASNRGLRSPLHF
>TRBJ1-1|16|-|TRBD1|TRBV7-7
TGTGCCAGCAGCATCCGGGACAGCAACATGAACACTGAAGCTTTCTTT
CASSIRDSNMNTEAFF
>TRBJ2-7|16|-|-|TRBV18
TGTGCCAGCTCACCAAAGTTGGCAGGGAAGTCCTACGAGCAGTACTTC
CASSPKLAGKSYEQYF
>TRBJ1-1|14|-|-|TRBV7-6
TGTGCCAGCAGCTTAACAGGGTCGGTCACTGAAGCTTTCTTT
CASSLTGSVTEAFF
>TRBJ2-1|15|-|TRBD2|TRBV6-1
TGTGCCAGCACCCCATTAGCGGGGGGCTACAATGAGCAGTTCTTC
CASTPLAGGYNEQFF
>TRBJ2-2|16|-|-|TRBV5-1
TGCGCCAGCAGCTGGAGAGGCGTCCGGGGCACCGGGGAGCTGTTTTTT
CASSWRGVRGTGELFF
>TRBJ1-3|15|-|-|TRBV4-2
TGTGCCAGCAGCCAAGGATTGGTTTCTGGAAACACCATATATTTT
CASSQGLVSGNTIYF
>TRBJ2-5|16|-|TRBD2|TRBV4-2
TGTGCCAGCAGCCAAGAGATCGGGGGAGGGGTAGAGACCCAGTACTTC
CASSQEIGGGVETQYF
>TRBJ2-1|11|-|TRBD2|TRBV29-1
TGCAGCGTTGAGTTGGGGGGGGTGCAGTTCTTC
CSVELGGVQFF
>TRBJ1-5|15|-|-|TRBV6-5
TGTGCCAGCAGTTACTCGGCAGGGCCCAATCAGCCCCAGCATTTT
CASSYSAGPNQPQHF
>TRBJ1-4|15|-|TRBD1|TRBV7-7
TGTGCCAGCAGCTCCGTCCGGGACAGGGGGGAAAAACTGTTTTTT
CASSSVRDRGEKLFF
>TRBJ2-5|14|few|TRBD2|TRBV30
TGTGCCTGGAGCGGACTAGCGGGGGAAGAGACCCAGTACTTC
CAWSGLAGEETQYF
>TRBJ1-1|12|once|-|TRBV4-3
TGCGCCAGCAGCCAAGAAGGGGGGACGGCTTTCTTT
CASSQEGGTAFF
>TRBJ1-6|14|-|-|TRBV19
TGTGCCAGTAATCAGTCGGGGGAGGATTCACCCCTCCACTTT
CASNQSGEDSPLHF
>TRBJ1-4|13|few|-|TRBV6-9
TGTGCCAGCAGTCCGGACAGCAATGAAAAACTGTTTTTT
CASSPDSNEKLFF
>TRBJ1-6|18|-|TRBD1|TRBV27
TGTGCCAGCAGTTTATCCCCTGATCGGACAGGATCCAATTCACCCCTCCACTTT
CASSLSPDRTGSNSPLHF
>TRBJ2-2|17|-|TRBD1|TRBV9
TGTGCCAGCAGCGTAGTGGACAGGGGTTCCAACACCGGGGAGCTGTTTTTT
CASSVVDRGSNTGELFF
>TRBJ2-1|16|-|TRBD2|TRBV7-7
TGTGCCAGCAGCGCCTCTAGCGGGGGGGCCTACAATGAGCAGTTCTTC
CASSASSGGAYNEQFF
>TRBJ2-2|15|-|TRBD2|TRBV5-1
TGCGCCAGCGACCCTAGCGGGGGCGGGACCGGGGAGCTGTTTTTT
CASDPSGGGTGELFF
>TRBJ1-2|15|-|TRBD1|TRBV4-1
TGCGCCAGCAGCACCCGGGACAGGGGGAACTATGGCTACACCTTC
CASSTRDRGNYGYTF
>TRBJ2-3|14|-|-|TRBV15
TGTGCCATCGCCGGGGGCCAAACCACAGATACGCAGTATTTT
CAIAGGQTTDTQYF
>TRBJ2-7|13|-|-|TRBV18
TGTGCCAGCTCAGGGACGGAATCCTACGAGCAGTACTTC
CASSGTESYEQYF
>TRBJ1-3|13|few|-|TRBV27
TGTGCCAGCAGTTTCGACTCTGGAAACACCATATATTTT
CASSFDSGNTIYF